The 6 T cell receptor beta chains presented below share a single source sample, sequenced in a study of CD8+CD57+ T cells in acquired aplastic anemia. CDR3 and TCR beta VDJ profiling relied on genomic DNA as the template. TCRdb passed the reads through MiXCR, listing each CDR3 protein once. This table has more than 250,000 distinct CDR3 sequences, approximately 86% appearing once. Sequenced patients had shown CD8+CD57+ cell expansion by flow cytometry. Material for sequencing was sorted CD4+, CD8+, or CD8+CD57+ T cells (not recorded which) from PBMCs. The receptors originated from a human donor with aplastic anemia.

This chain joins TRBV7-3 and TRBJ2-5; a weak D match, TRBD1 (6 bases). Germline V gene lookup returns CDR1 SGHTA and CDR2 FQGTGA. Between the trimmed V and J ends, which lost 10 bases and 11 bases, there was a span of 26 bases. The CDR3 sequence is 14 residues long. DNA for the CDR3: TGTGCCATCTCGAGAGGTTGGGGGCAAGAGAGTCAGTACTTC. Amino acids: CAISRGWGQESQYF.

The gene calls are TRBV19 and TRBJ2-5, with D perhaps TRBD2 (6 bases). The CDR3 has 15 amino acids. V lost 9 bases and J 9 bases, leaving 26 bases between the germline ends. Germline-derived CDR1 and CDR2 are LNHDA and SQIVND (reference sequence). CDR3 coding DNA: TGTGCCAGCAGTTCTACCGGGACTTGGGGCAAGGCCCAGTACTTC. This gives the protein CASSSTGTWGKAQYF.

In its sample, this clonotype was seen many times. The V call is TRBV2, the J call TRBJ2-7, with D unresolved. Trimming pared 10 bases from V and 5 bases from J, leaving 12 bases between. There are 11 residues in the CDR3. Germline CDR1 reads SNHLY; CDR2 reads FYNNEI. CDR3 sequence: CAILRANEQYF. CDR3 sequence (DNA): TGTGCCATACTTCGGGCTAACGAGCAGTACTTC.

As regards this clonotype: It is likely a read error, because the conserved phenylalanine at the end of the CDR3 is missing. It is unclear where the CDR3 begins or ends on the DNA, so no DNA is shown, and the CDR3 is as TCRdb lists it. The chain combines TRBV7-9 with TRBJ1-2. With termini counted, the CDR3 has 13 amino acids. From germline, CDR1 is SEHNR and CDR2 FQNEAQ (reference sequence). CDR3 in amino acids: CASSQGLGGGYTV.

This clonotype was recorded many times. This sequence joins TRBV4-2 and TRBJ2-1; 10 positions agree with TRBD2. Germline CDR1 reads LGHNA; CDR2 reads YNFKEQ. This CDR3 spans 19 amino acids. The junction had 16 bases not matched to a gene; V was cut back by 0 bases and J by 8 bases. CDR3 sequence: CASSQDSLAGAGGSDEQFF. The DNA of the CDR3 is TGTGCCAGCAGCCAAGATTCGCTAGCGGGGGCCGGGGGGAGCGATGAGCAGTTCTTC.

This clonotype was found once. The chain is built from TRBV5-1 and TRBJ2-3, with D perhaps TRBD2 (6 bases). Trimming cost V 4 bases and J 4 bases, with 10 bases left between them. CDR1 is SGHRS and CDR2 is YFSETQ in the germline V gene. The CDR3 has 13 residues. The CDR3 coding sequence is TGCGCCAGCAGCCGAACTAGCTCAGATACGCAGTATTTT. Its translation: CASSRTSSDTQYF.